These T cell receptor beta chains were read from a single sample in a study of T cell responses to AZD1222 COVID-19 vaccine. The protocol was immunoSEQ multiplex PCR, while the TCRdb copy is restricted to in-frame clones and leaves out a portion. This sample has some 120,000 clones; 85% to 90% occur once, and the top ten carry approximately 7.5%. The sequencing here drew on peripheral blood, taken on day 0 of AZD1222 vaccination. All receptors derive from an adult in good health. Both conserved end residues are part of each CDR3. A D gene is named only where the DNA matches it firmly. A clone size is listed for some rows: how often the clone was seen (once, few, many), or a class if it is expanded.

DNA: TGTGCCAGCAGCTTCCGTCGACAGGGGACTACCTACGAGCAGTACTTC; CDR3: CASSFRRQGTTYEQYF; size: few; J: TRBJ2-7; D: .; V: TRBV7-2
DNA: TGTGCCAGCTCACTCCCCCTCGAGGGACATGGCTACACCTTC; CDR3: CASSLPLEGHGYTF; size: .; J: TRBJ1-2; D: .; V: TRBV18
DNA: TGTGCCAGCAGCTTCGGGGGTTCTGGAAACACCATATATTTT; CDR3: CASSFGGSGNTIYF; size: .; J: TRBJ1-3; D: .; V: TRBV7-2
DNA: TGTGCCAGCAGTGAAATTATTAGCGTCGATGAGCAGTTCTTC; CDR3: CASSEIISVDEQFF; size: .; J: TRBJ2-1; D: .; V: TRBV2
DNA: TGTGCCAGCAGTCTCAGGGGAAGGATGTACGAGCAGTACTTC; CDR3: CASSLRGRMYEQYF; size: .; J: TRBJ2-7; D: .; V: TRBV28
DNA: TGTGCCAGCAGGTCCGCGGGCTCCCGCTCTGGAAACACCATATATTTT; CDR3: CASRSAGSRSGNTIYF; size: .; J: TRBJ1-3; D: .; V: TRBV28
DNA: TGTGCCAGCAGCACCTCGTACCAAGAGACCCAGTACTTC; CDR3: CASSTSYQETQYF; size: .; J: TRBJ2-5; D: .; V: TRBV27
DNA: TGCAGTGCAGGGAACACTGAAGCTTTCTTT; CDR3: CSAGNTEAFF; size: .; J: TRBJ1-1; D: .; V: TRBV20-1
DNA: TGTGCCAGCAGCCAAGATAGTAGCGGCCCCTACGAGCAGTACTTC; CDR3: CASSQDSSGPYEQYF; size: .; J: TRBJ2-7; D: .; V: TRBV3-1/TRBV3-2
DNA: TGTGCCAGTAGTATATTGACTTACGGGGGGACTGAAGCTTTCTTT; CDR3: CASSILTYGGTEAFF; size: .; J: TRBJ1-1; D: .; V: TRBV19
DNA: TGCGCCAGCAGCCAAGGGTGGGCGAATTCTCCTGAAGCTTTCTTT; CDR3: CASSQGWANSPEAFF; size: .; J: TRBJ1-1; D: .; V: TRBV4-3
DNA: TGTGCCAGCAGCACGTTGCAGGGGGCTGCGAAACTGTTTTTT; CDR3: CASSTLQGAAKLFF; size: .; J: TRBJ1-4; D: TRBD1; V: TRBV13
DNA: TGTGCCAGCAGTCAACCTACGTCGGGCAATCAGCCCCAGCATTTT; CDR3: CASSQPTSGNQPQHF; size: once; J: TRBJ1-5; D: .; V: TRBV6-5
DNA: TGCGCCAGCAGCCAAGTGGACAAAGGTACCATATATTTT; CDR3: CASSQVDKGTIYF; size: .; J: TRBJ1-3; D: .; V: TRBV4-1
DNA: TGTGCCAGCAGCCGGCGAGAAGGCACAGATACGCAGTATTTT; CDR3: CASSRREGTDTQYF; size: .; J: TRBJ2-3; D: .; V: TRBV5-4
DNA: TGTGCCAGCAAGGACAGGGAAAAACTGTTTTTT; CDR3: CASKDREKLFF; size: .; J: TRBJ1-4; D: TRBD1; V: TRBV6-5
DNA: TGTGCCAGCACACCCGGGACTAGCCTTGCAGATACGCAGTATTTT; CDR3: CASTPGTSLADTQYF; size: .; J: TRBJ2-3; D: TRBD2; V: TRBV28
DNA: TGTGCCACCAGCAGAGAAGGAGCGGGCTACGAGCAGTACTTC; CDR3: CATSREGAGYEQYF; size: .; J: TRBJ2-7; D: .; V: TRBV15
DNA: TGTGCCAGCAGCCAAGATCGACGGACGTGGTCCTACGAGCAGTACTTC; CDR3: CASSQDRRTWSYEQYF; size: .; J: TRBJ2-7; D: .; V: TRBV4-2
DNA: TGTGCCAGCAGCTTGGAAGGAGGGTCTGGGGCCAACGTCCTGACTTTC; CDR3: CASSLEGGSGANVLTF; size: .; J: TRBJ2-6; D: .; V: TRBV5-5
DNA: TGTGCCAGCAGCTCCCGGCAGGTACCCTCCGAAGGCTACACCTTC; CDR3: CASSSRQVPSEGYTF; size: .; J: TRBJ1-2; D: .; V: TRBV7-9
DNA: TGTGCCAGCAGTTTGGGACAGGTGACCTACGAGCAGTACTTC; CDR3: CASSLGQVTYEQYF; size: .; J: TRBJ2-7; D: TRBD1; V: TRBV28
DNA: TGTGCCAGCAGCCCCGAGCAGGGGGCACAGCGGTCACCCCTCCACTTT; CDR3: CASSPEQGAQRSPLHF; size: .; J: TRBJ1-6; D: TRBD1; V: TRBV14
DNA: TGCGCCAGCATTCCGGTAGGACGCGCACCCACTGAAGCTTTCTTT; CDR3: CASIPVGRAPTEAFF; size: .; J: TRBJ1-1; D: .; V: TRBV10-2
DNA: TGTGCCAGCAGTCGGAGCGGGAGTCTGGAGACCCAGTACTTC; CDR3: CASSRSGSLETQYF; size: .; J: TRBJ2-5; D: TRBD2; V: TRBV25-1
DNA: TGTGCCACCAGCAGAGATGCTGGGGGCACTGAAGCTTTCTTT; CDR3: CATSRDAGGTEAFF; size: .; J: TRBJ1-1; D: .; V: TRBV15
DNA: TGTGCCAGTAGCTGGCGTCCGGGAGGGGGGGCCACCGGGGAGCTGTTTTTT; CDR3: CASSWRPGGGATGELFF; size: .; J: TRBJ2-2; D: TRBD2; V: TRBV19
DNA: TGTGCCAGTAGTTTAGCTCAGGGGAATTACTACGAGCAGTACTTC; CDR3: CASSLAQGNYYEQYF; size: .; J: TRBJ2-7; D: .; V: TRBV19
DNA: TGTGCCAGCAGCCAAGAGTCTAGCGGGAGCAGGGAGCTGTTTTTT; CDR3: CASSQESSGSRELFF; size: .; J: TRBJ2-2; D: TRBD2; V: TRBV3-1/TRBV3-2